This T cell receptor (beta chain) was captured by sequencing in a study of cytomegalovirus exposure and HLA in healthy donors. Findings of the study overall: There were 160 or so TCR beta chains listed as cytomegalovirus-associated. In vitro checks showed that a few CMV-associated chains really do target CMV antigens. Most observed TCR sequences were rare, whereas some public TCRs were detected in many donors.

Data came from immunoSEQ multiplex PCR; TCRdb stores just in-frame clones and leaves some out. This repertoire shows about 66,000 clones, approximately 97% found once; its top ten account for about 1.5%. From the roughly 110-subject validation cohort, which was separate from the approximately 700-subject first cohort, the donors were drawn. As to this clone: Its target is not known.

Germline CDR1 and CDR2: MGHRA and YSYEKL. V gave up 0 bases and J gave up 1 base, with 21 bases separating them. CDR3 length: 19 amino acids. Sequenced input: PBMCs. The J gene is TRBJ2-5, the V gene TRBV4-1; D is possibly TRBD1 (9 bases). This receptor was identified in a woman between 18 and 30 years old in good health and CMV-seropositive. In DNA form, the CDR3 reads TGCGCCAGCAGCCAAGAGCCCCGGGGGGGACAGGGCCTCCAAGAGACCCAGTACTTC. Protein product: CASSQEPRGGQGLQETQYF.